This passage covers 8 T cell receptor beta chains from one sample sequenced in a study of CD8 T cells in Susac syndrome. RNA was extracted with the RNeasy kit, and a quantity of 0.5 to 1 ug was reverse transcribed using random hexamers. TCRdb re-called the immunoSEQ multiplex PCR reads with MiXCR, one entry per CDR3 protein. The table records more than 40,000 distinct CDR3 sequences, 80% to 95% of them present only once. The sequenced sample consisted of CD8+ T cells from PBMCs. Source of these receptors: a human donor in good health.

CDR3 in DNA: TGTGCCAGTAGTATGGGGACAGAATACAATGAGCAGTTCTTC. Translation gives CASSMGTEYNEQFF. V and J are TRBV19 and TRBJ2-1, with TRBD1 matching over 7 bases. Unmatched junction bases numbered 3, after V lost 3 bases and J lost 4 bases. The CDR3 has 14 amino acids. Germline values: CDR1 LNHDA, CDR2 SQIVND (reference sequence).

The rearrangement joins TRBV20-1 to TRBJ2-7, with TRBD1 as a possible D gene (5 bases). The germline V gene encodes CDR1 DFQATT and CDR2 SNEGSKA (reference sequence). The CDR3 length is 15 residues. Trimming stripped 1 base from V and 5 bases from J, with 18 bases between. The CDR3 DNA reads TGCAGTGCTAGAGGATTTGGCCAGGGTCGGGACGAGCAGTACTTC. Protein: CSARGFGQGRDEQYF.

This chain joins TRBV6-6 and TRBJ2-7; D may be TRBD1 (6 bases). Trimming removed 8 bases from V and 0 bases from J, with 11 bases in between. The germline V gene encodes CDR1 MNHNY and CDR2 SVGAGI (reference sequence). The CDR3 is made up of 13 amino acids. CDR3 residues: CASSTGFSYEQYF. CDR3 DNA sequence: TGTGCCAGCTCCACAGGGTTCTCCTACGAGCAGTACTTC.

The V call is TRBV20-1, the J call TRBJ1-1, with 10 bases lining up with TRBD1. Germline V gives CDR1 DFQATT, CDR2 SNEGSKA (reference sequence). V gave up 6 bases and J gave up 5 bases; unmatched junction bases: 6. This CDR3 spans 13 amino acids. CDR3 bases: TGCAGTGCAAGGGACAGGGGAGAGACTGAAGCTTTCTTT. Its translation: CSARDRGETEAFF.

The chain combines TRBV5-1 with TRBJ1-2; D is possibly TRBD1 (6 bases). The CDR3 consists of 15 residues. Between the trimmed V and J ends, which lost 0 bases and 6 bases, there was a span of 15 bases. Germline assignment: CDR1 SGHRS and CDR2 YFSETQ. CDR3 region: CASSLGGGNYDGYTF. CDR3 nucleotides: TGCGCCAGCAGCTTGGGAGGGGGAAACTATGATGGCTACACCTTC.

The chain's CDR3 is CASSYSSGNTIYF. The CDR3 DNA is TGTGCCAGTAGTTACAGCTCTGGAAACACCATATATTTT. The V call is TRBV19, the J call TRBJ1-3; D is unclear. The CDR3 has 13 residues. Germline V CDR1 and CDR2: LNHDA, SQIVND (reference sequence). V was trimmed by 5 bases and J by 0 bases, leaving 5 bases between them. Drawing the rest from reference TRBV19 and TRBJ1-3, the complete variable domain is DGGITQSPKYLFRKEGQNVTLSCEQNLNHDAMYWYRQDPGQGLRLIYYSQIVNDFQKGDIAEGYSVSREKKESFPLTVTSAQKNPTAFYLCASSYSSGNTIYFGEGSWLTVV.

The rearrangement joins TRBV12-3 or TRBV12-4 to TRBJ2-7, with D hard to call. V was trimmed by 3 bases and J by 1 base, leaving 10 bases between them. The CDR3 runs to 14 residues. CDR3 region: CASSFVLDSYEQYF. The DNA for the CDR3 is TGTGCCAGCAGTTTCGTATTGGATTCCTACGAGCAGTACTTC.

This clonotype was detected once. The rearrangement uses TRBV2 and TRBJ2-2, with D tentatively TRBD2 (6 bases). The CDR3 is 15 residues long. V dropped 7 bases and J dropped 2 bases, with 14 bases sitting between them. Germline V gene sequence: CDR1 SNHLY, CDR2 FYNNEI. The chain's CDR3 is CASTERRDNTGELFF. In DNA, the CDR3 is TGTGCCAGCACCGAAAGGCGGGATAACACCGGGGAGCTGTTTTTT.